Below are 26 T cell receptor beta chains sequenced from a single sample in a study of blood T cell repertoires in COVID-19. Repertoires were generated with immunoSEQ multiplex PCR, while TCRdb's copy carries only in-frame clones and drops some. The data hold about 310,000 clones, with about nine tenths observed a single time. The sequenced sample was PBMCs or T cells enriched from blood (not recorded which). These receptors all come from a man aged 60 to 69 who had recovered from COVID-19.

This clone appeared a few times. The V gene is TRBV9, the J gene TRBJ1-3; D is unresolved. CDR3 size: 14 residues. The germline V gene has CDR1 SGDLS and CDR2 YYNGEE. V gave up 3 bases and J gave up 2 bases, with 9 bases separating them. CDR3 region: CASSGSRPGNTIYF. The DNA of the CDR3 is TGTGCCAGCAGCGGTTCGCGCCCTGGAAACACCATATATTTT.

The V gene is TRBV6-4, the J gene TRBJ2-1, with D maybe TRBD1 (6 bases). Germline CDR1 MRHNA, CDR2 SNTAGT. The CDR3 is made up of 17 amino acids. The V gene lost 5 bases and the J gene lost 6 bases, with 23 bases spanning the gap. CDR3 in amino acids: CASSPQGPRGFANEQFF. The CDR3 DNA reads TGTGCCAGCAGTCCTCAGGGGCCGCGCGGGTTTGCCAATGAGCAGTTCTTC.

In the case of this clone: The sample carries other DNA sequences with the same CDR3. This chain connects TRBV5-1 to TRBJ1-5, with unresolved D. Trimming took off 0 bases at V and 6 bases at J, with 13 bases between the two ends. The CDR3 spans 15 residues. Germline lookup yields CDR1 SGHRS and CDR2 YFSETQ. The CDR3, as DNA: TGCGCCAGCAGCTTGGGCCCGGGAGAAGGTCAGCCCCAGCATTTT. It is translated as CASSLGPGEGQPQHF.

The CDR3 nucleotides are TGTGCCAGCTCACCCCGGGGGGGGGCTCAGGAAAAACTGTTTTTT. Protein sequence: CASSPRGGAQEKLFF. The chain has TRBV18 and TRBJ1-4, with D possibly being TRBD1 (6 bases). This CDR3 is 15 amino acids long. Germline assignment: CDR1 KGHSH and CDR2 LQKENI. The V gene lost 3 bases and the J gene lost 8 bases, with 16 bases spanning the gap.

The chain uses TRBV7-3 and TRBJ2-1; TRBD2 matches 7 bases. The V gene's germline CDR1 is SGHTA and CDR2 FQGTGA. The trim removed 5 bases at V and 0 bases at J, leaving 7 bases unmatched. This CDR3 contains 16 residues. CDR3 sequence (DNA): TGTGCCAGCAGCCCAGTAGGGACTAACTCCTACAATGAGCAGTTCTTC. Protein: CASSPVGTNSYNEQFF.

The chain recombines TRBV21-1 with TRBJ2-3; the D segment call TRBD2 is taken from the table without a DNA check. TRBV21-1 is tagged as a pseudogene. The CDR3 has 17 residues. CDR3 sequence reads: CASSKAGLFSSTDTQYF. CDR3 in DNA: TGTGCCAGCAGCAAAGCGGGACTTTTCTCGAGCACAGATACGCAGTATTTT.

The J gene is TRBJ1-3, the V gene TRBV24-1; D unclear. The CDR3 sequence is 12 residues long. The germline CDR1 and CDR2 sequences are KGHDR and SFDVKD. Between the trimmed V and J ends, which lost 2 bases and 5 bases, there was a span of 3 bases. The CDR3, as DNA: TGTGCCACCAGTGATTATAGAAACACCATATATTTT. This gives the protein CATSDYRNTIYF.

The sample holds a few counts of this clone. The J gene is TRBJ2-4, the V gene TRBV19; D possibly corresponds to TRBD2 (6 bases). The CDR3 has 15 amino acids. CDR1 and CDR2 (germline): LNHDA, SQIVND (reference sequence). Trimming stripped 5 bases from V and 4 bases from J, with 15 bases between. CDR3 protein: CASSFRGRLKNIQYF. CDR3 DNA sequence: TGTGCCAGTAGTTTTCGGGGGAGACTAAAAAACATTCAGTACTTC.

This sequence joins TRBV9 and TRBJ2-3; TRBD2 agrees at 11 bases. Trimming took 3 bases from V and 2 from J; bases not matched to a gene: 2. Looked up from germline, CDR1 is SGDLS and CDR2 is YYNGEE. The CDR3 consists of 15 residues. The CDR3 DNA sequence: TGTGCCAGCAGCGCGGGACTAGCGGACACAGATACGCAGTATTTT. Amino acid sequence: CASSAGLADTDTQYF. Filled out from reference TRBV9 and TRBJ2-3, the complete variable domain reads DSGVTQTPKHLITATGQRVTLRCSPRSGDLSVYWYQQSLDQGLQFLIQYYNGEERAKGNILERFSAQQFPDLHSELNLSSLELGDSALYFCASSAGLADTDTQYFGPGTRLTVL.

CDR3: CASSEAPGVGTDTQYF. The CDR3, as DNA: TGTGCCAGCAGTGAAGCCCCCGGGGTTGGCACAGATACGCAGTATTTT. V is TRBV2 and J is TRBJ2-3; a weak D match, TRBD2 (5 bases). This CDR3 has 16 residues. Germline V lookup: CDR1 SNHLY, CDR2 FYNNEI. V was trimmed by 0 bases and J by 1 base, leaving 11 bases between them. Full variable domain (outside the CDR3, taken from reference TRBV2 and TRBJ2-3): EPEVTQTPSHQVTQMGQEVILRCVPISNHLYFYWYRQILGQKVEFLVSFYNNEISEKSEIFDDQFSVERPDGSNFTLKIRSTKLEDSAMYFCASSEAPGVGTDTQYFGPGTRLTVL.

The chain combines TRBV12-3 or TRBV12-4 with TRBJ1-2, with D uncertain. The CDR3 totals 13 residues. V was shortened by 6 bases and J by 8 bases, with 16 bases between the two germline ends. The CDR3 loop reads CASSTRRPWGYTF. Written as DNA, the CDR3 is TGTGCCAGCAGCACCCGCAGGCCGTGGGGCTACACCTTC.

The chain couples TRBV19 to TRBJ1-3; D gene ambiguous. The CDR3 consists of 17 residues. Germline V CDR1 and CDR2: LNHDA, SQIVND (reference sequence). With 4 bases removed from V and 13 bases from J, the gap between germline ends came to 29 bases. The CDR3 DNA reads TGTGCCAGTAGTACCCCCGCCGGGGATCGTTGGAAACACCCTATATATTTT. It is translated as CASSTPAGDRWKHPIYF.

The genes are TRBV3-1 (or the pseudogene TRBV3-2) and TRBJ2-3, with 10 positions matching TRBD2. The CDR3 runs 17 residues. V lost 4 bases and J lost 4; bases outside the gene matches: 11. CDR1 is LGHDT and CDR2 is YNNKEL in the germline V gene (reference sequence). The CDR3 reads CASSLYRSGRVADTQYF. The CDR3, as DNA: TGTGCCAGCAGCCTATACCGAAGCGGGAGGGTTGCAGATACGCAGTATTTT.

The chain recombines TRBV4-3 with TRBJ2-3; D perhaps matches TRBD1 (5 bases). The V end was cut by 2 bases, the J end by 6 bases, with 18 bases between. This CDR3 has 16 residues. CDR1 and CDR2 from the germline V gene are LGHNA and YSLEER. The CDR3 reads CASSQRAQGFTDTQYF. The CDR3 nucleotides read TGCGCCAGCAGCCAACGAGCTCAGGGTTTTACGGATACGCAGTATTTT.

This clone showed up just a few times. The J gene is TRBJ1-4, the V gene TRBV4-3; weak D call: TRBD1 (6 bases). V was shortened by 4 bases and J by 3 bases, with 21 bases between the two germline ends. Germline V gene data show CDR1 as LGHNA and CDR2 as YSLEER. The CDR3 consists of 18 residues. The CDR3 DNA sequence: TGCGCCAGCAGCCCCAGAGGGCTTATGGCAGGGGCTAATGAAAAACTGTTTTTT. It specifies CASSPRGLMAGANEKLFF.

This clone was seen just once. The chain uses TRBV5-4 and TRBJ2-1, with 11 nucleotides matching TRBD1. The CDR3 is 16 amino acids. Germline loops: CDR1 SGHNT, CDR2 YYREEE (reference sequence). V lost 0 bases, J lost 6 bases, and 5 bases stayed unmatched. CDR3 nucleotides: TGTGCCAGCAGCTTGGAAGGGACAGGGGGTTCCAATGAGCAGTTCTTC. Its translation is CASSLEGTGGSNEQFF.

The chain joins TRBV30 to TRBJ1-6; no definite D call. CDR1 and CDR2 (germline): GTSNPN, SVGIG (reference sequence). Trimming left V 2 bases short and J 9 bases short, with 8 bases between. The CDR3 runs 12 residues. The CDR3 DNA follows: TGTGCCTGGAGTCGGGTCGGTTCACCCCTCCACTTT. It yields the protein CAWSRVGSPLHF.

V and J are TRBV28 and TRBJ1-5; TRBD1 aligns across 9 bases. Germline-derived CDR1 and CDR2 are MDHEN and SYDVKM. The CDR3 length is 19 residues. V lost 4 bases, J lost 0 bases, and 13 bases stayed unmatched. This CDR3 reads CASSYVPGQGFVSNQPQHF. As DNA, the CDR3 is TGTGCCAGCAGTTACGTCCCGGGACAGGGTTTTGTTAGCAATCAGCCCCAGCATTTT.

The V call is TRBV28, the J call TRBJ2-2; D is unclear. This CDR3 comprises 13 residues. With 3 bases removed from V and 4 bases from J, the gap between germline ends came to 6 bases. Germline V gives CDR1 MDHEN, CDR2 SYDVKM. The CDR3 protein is CASSFPLTGELFF. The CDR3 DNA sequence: TGTGCCAGCAGTTTCCCTCTCACCGGGGAGCTGTTTTTT.

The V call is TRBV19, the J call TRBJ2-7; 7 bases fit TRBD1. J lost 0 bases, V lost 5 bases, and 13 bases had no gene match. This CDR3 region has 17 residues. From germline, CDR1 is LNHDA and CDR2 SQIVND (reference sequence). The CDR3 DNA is TGTGCCAGTAGTCTTCGTTGGGTGGGACAGACCTCCTACGAGCAGTACTTC. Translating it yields CASSLRWVGQTSYEQYF. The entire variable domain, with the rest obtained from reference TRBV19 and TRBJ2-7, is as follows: DGGITQSPKYLFRKEGQNVTLSCEQNLNHDAMYWYRQDPGQGLRLIYYSQIVNDFQKGDIAEGYSVSREKKESFPLTVTSAQKNPTAFYLCASSLRWVGQTSYEQYFGPGTRLTVT.

The CDR3 region is CASTGQGNSNQPQHF. The CDR3 coding sequence is TGTGCCAGCACGGGACAGGGGAATAGCAATCAGCCCCAGCATTTT. This sequence joins TRBV2 and TRBJ1-5, with TRBD1 identical over 10 bases. The CDR3 consists of 15 residues. V trimming: 7 bases; J trimming: 0 bases; junction bases outside the gene matches: 3. Germline V lookup: CDR1 SNHLY, CDR2 FYNNEI.

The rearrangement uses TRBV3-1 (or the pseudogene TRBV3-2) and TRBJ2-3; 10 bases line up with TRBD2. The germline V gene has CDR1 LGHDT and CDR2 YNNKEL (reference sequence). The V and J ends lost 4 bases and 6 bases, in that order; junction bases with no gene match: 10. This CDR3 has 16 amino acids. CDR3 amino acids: CASSPGLAGVLDTQYF. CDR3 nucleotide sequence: TGTGCCAGCAGCCCCGGCCTAGCGGGAGTTCTGGATACGCAGTATTTT.

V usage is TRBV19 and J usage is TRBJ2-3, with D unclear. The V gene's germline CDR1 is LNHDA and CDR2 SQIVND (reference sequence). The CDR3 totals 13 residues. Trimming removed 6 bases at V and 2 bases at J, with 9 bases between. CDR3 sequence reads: CASSPRVTDTQYF. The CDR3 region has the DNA TGTGCCAGTAGCCCCCGGGTCACAGATACGCAGTATTTT.

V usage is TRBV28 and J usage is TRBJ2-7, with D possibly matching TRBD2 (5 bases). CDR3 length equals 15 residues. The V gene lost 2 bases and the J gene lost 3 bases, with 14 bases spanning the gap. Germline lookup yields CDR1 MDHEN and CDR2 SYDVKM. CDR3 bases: TGTGCCAGCAGTTTAGCGGGCGCAACAAACTACGAGCAGTACTTC. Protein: CASSLAGATNYEQYF.

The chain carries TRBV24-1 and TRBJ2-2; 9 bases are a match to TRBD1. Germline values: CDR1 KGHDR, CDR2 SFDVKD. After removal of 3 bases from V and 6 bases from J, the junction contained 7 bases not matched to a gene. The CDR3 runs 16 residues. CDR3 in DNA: TGTGCCACCAGTGATCCGGACAGGGGTTTGGCCGGGGAGCTGTTTTTT. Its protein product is CATSDPDRGLAGELFF.

CDR3 sequence: CASSLGGLRETQYF. The CDR3 DNA sequence: TGTGCCAGCAGCTTGGGCGGGCTGAGAGAGACCCAGTACTTC. V is TRBV5-4 and J is TRBJ2-5; D possibly corresponds to TRBD2 (5 bases). Germline V gene sequence: CDR1 SGHNT, CDR2 YYREEE (reference sequence). Trimming cost V 0 bases and J 4 bases, with 10 bases left between them. The CDR3 loop spans 14 amino acids.